One sample yielded the 21 T cell receptor beta chains listed below, sequenced in a study of response to subunit inactivated influenza vaccine. TCRdb processed the RT-PCR reads anew with MiXCR; each CDR3 protein has one entry. The repertoire consists of 150,000 to 200,000 distinct CDR3 sequences, with 10% to 15% occurring once and the leading ten covering approximately 30%. These data also featured in a second study, about T cells expressing NK-cell markers. This second study notes: The authors made TCR beta cDNA libraries by 5'RACE template switching. This switching added a universal primer site and UMIs.

This specimen consisted of CD8+ T cells sorted from PBMCs, obtained 12 days after vaccination. These receptors came from a man in his fifties who received an inactivated influenza vaccine.

With regard to this clonotype: This may be a read error, as it is one base from a much larger clone. The V call is TRBV5-1, the J call TRBJ2-7; TRBD2 matches at 10 bases. Germline CDR1 reads SGHRS; CDR2 reads YFSETQ. The CDR3 extends over 16 amino acids. The CDR3 DNA follows: TGCACCAGCACCTCCAGGGGGCTAGCGGGAGTTTACGAGCAGTACTTC. Its protein is CTSTSRGLAGVYEQYF.

The chain links TRBV27 to TRBJ2-3; TRBD2 aligns across 7 bases. This CDR3 is 14 amino acids long. The germline gives CDR1 MNHEY, CDR2 SMNVEV (reference sequence). V lost 4 bases and J lost 5; bases outside the gene matches: 6. This chain's CDR3 is CASSSAGIGDTQYF. The CDR3 DNA reads TGTGCCAGCAGTTCAGCGGGAATAGGAGATACGCAGTATTTT.

V gene TRBV4-2 combines with J gene TRBJ1-2; 7 bases align to TRBD1. CDR3 size: 16 residues. Germline V CDR1 and CDR2: LGHNA, YNFKEQ. Trimming took 3 bases from V and 1 from J; bases not matched to a gene: 8. This chain's CDR3 is CASSHTGQSINYGYTF. The CDR3 coding sequence is TGTGCCAGCAGCCACACGGGACAGAGTATTAACTATGGCTACACCTTC.

This clonotype was detected only a few times. The V call is TRBV7-9, the J call TRBJ2-2; TRBD2 matches 8 bases. CDR3 length: 15 residues. The germline gives CDR1 SEHNR, CDR2 FQNEAQ (reference sequence). V shed 4 bases and J 6 bases; nucleotides not matched to a gene: 7. The DNA for the CDR3 is TGTGCCAGCAGCTCAACGGGACTAGTGGCCGGGGAGCTGTTTTTT. Translation: CASSSTGLVAGELFF.

In this sample, this clonotype turned up a few times. This chain links TRBV28 with TRBJ2-5, with D possibly matching TRBD1 (6 bases). V shed 6 bases and J shed 4 bases, with 15 bases lying between them. This CDR3 region has 14 residues. Per germline, CDR1 MDHEN and CDR2 SYDVKM. CDR3 amino acids: CASRHSGEGETQYF. In DNA form, the CDR3 reads TGTGCCAGCAGACACTCAGGGGAAGGAGAGACCCAGTACTTC.

A few counts support this clonotype. The chain recombines TRBV28 with TRBJ2-2, with TRBD2 identical over 12 bases. With 4 bases clipped from V and 4 bases from J, the junction kept 10 bases outside the gene matches. Germline values: CDR1 MDHEN, CDR2 SYDVKM. The CDR3 is made up of 18 amino acids. The CDR3 loop reads CASSSELAGGRLTGELFF. CDR3 DNA: TGTGCCAGCAGTTCTGAACTAGCGGGGGGACGACTCACCGGGGAGCTGTTTTTT. The full variable domain, rest sourced from reference TRBV28 and TRBJ2-2, is DVKVTQSSRYLVKRTGEKVFLECVQDMDHENMFWYRQDPGLGLRLIYFSYDVKMKEKGDIPEGYSVSREKKERFSLILESASTNQTSMYLCASSSELAGGRLTGELFFGEGSRLTVL.

This clonotype was observed a few times. The J gene is TRBJ2-5, the V gene TRBV28, with 7 nucleotides matching TRBD2. V was pared by 3 bases and J by 4 bases, with 8 bases of the junction left unmatched. Germline loops: CDR1 MDHEN, CDR2 SYDVKM. The CDR3 extends over 15 amino acids. The CDR3, as DNA: TGTGCCAGCAGTTTTGAACGGGAGGTGGTAGAGACCCAGTACTTC. It is translated as CASSFEREVVETQYF.

The genes are TRBV7-2 and TRBJ2-5; perhaps D is TRBD1 or TRBD2 (6 bases each). In germline, CDR1 is SGHTA, CDR2 FQGNSA. The ends were cut back, 3 bases at V and 1 base at J, with 12 bases in the middle. The CDR3 extends over 15 amino acids. The CDR3 reads CASSFLGGPQETQYF. The CDR3 DNA reads TGTGCCAGCAGCTTTCTGGGGGGCCCCCAAGAGACCCAGTACTTC.

The rearrangement uses TRBV6-1 and TRBJ2-7, with a possible D match to TRBD1 (6 bases). The CDR3 spans 14 residues. Germline loops: CDR1 MNHNS, CDR2 SASEGT. V was pared by 5 bases and J by 6 bases, with 17 bases between. CDR3 residues: CASSNQGIGGEQYF. DNA for the CDR3: TGTGCCAGCAGTAATCAGGGGATTGGAGGCGAGCAGTACTTC.

This clonotype occurred many times. This chain joins TRBV2 and TRBJ2-1; D possibly uses TRBD1 or TRBD2 (5 bases each). Deletions cut 6 bases from V and 4 bases from J, with 10 bases between. Germline CDR1 is SNHLY and CDR2 is FYNNEI. The CDR3 has 13 residues. CDR3 amino acids: CASRPGPYNEQFF. The CDR3 nucleotides read TGTGCCAGCAGGCCGGGACCTTACAATGAGCAGTTCTTC.

In its sample, this clonotype was seen a few times. The chain joins TRBV7-9 to TRBJ2-7; the D is unclear. Germline V CDR1 and CDR2: SEHNR, FQNEAQ (reference sequence). This CDR3 contains 14 residues. V shed 1 base and J shed 2 bases, with 9 bases lying between them. The CDR3 nucleotides are TGTGCCAGCAGCTTAGTGGGCGCCGCCTACGAGCAGTACTTC. Protein product: CASSLVGAAYEQYF. Variable domain in full (rest from reference TRBV7-9 and TRBJ2-7): DTGVSQNPRHKITKRGQNVTFRCDPISEHNRLYWYRQTLGQGPEFLTYFQNEAQLEKSRLLSDRFSAERPKGSFSTLEIQRTEQGDSAMYLCASSLVGAAYEQYFGPGTRLTVT.

Written as DNA, the CDR3 is TGCGCCAGCAGCCCCTCCCCAGCGGGAGATTACAATGAGCAGTTCTTC. Amino acid sequence: CASSPSPAGDYNEQFF. The chain links TRBV4-3 to TRBJ2-1; 8 bases map to TRBD2. J gave up 4 bases and V 4 bases, and 9 bases lay outside the gene matches. This CDR3 spans 16 amino acids. Per the germline V gene, CDR1 is LGHNA and CDR2 is YSLEER.

V gene TRBV6-2 or TRBV6-3 combines with J gene TRBJ2-5; 10 nucleotides match TRBD2. Germline V gene lookup returns CDR1 MNHEY and CDR2 SVGEGT. The CDR3 has 18 residues. V dropped 4 bases and J dropped 2; count of bases not matched to a gene: 13. The CDR3 reads CASSSATGALAGQETQYF. CDR3 DNA: TGTGCCAGCAGTTCCGCTACAGGGGCACTAGCGGGGCAAGAGACCCAGTACTTC.

This sequence joins TRBV4-2 and TRBJ1-1; D unclear. CDR3 length equals 14 residues. Germline CDR1 reads LGHNA; CDR2 reads YNFKEQ. Trimming took 0 bases from V and 1 from J, leaving 6 bases between them. CDR3 sequence (DNA): TGTGCCAGCAGCCAAGATCACGGGAACACTGAAGCTTTCTTT. Translation: CASSQDHGNTEAFF.

This clonotype was counted only a few times. The chain uses TRBV7-8 and TRBJ2-3; 8 bases agree with TRBD1. The CDR3 sequence is 15 residues long. The V and J ends lost 3 bases and 2 bases, in that order; junction bases with no gene match: 4. Germline values: CDR1 SGHVS, CDR2 FQNEAQ. CDR3 loop: CASSFQGAFTDTQYF. CDR3 DNA: TGTGCCAGCAGCTTCCAGGGGGCATTCACAGATACGCAGTATTTT.

This clonotype was observed many times. The rearrangement uses TRBV4-1 and TRBJ2-1, with TRBD1 matching 8 bases. With 4 bases clipped from V and 10 bases from J, the junction kept 3 bases outside the gene matches. The CDR3 sequence is 12 residues long. CDR1 is MGHRA and CDR2 is YSYEKL in the germline V gene. The CDR3 bases are TGCGCCAGCAGCCCGTGGACAGGGGAGCAGTTCTTC. Amino acid sequence: CASSPWTGEQFF.

The CDR3 reads CASSPGLAGDLPGGEQFF. The CDR3 DNA reads TGTGCCAGCAGTCCAGGACTAGCGGGAGATCTCCCCGGGGGTGAGCAGTTCTTC. The rearrangement uses TRBV27 and TRBJ2-1; 13 bases are a match to TRBD2. V shed 5 bases and J 9 bases; nucleotides not matched to a gene: 16. Germline V lookup: CDR1 MNHEY, CDR2 SMNVEV (reference sequence). This CDR3 has 18 amino acids.

This chain uses TRBV5-4 with TRBJ2-7, with 7 bases matching TRBD1. CDR3 length: 14 residues. Losses at the gene ends were 4 bases for V and 3 bases for J; bases not matched to a gene: 7. Germline CDR1 and CDR2: SGHNT and YYREEE (reference sequence). Here the CDR3 DNA reads TGTGCCAGCAGCCTGACAGGGTACCTCTACGAGCAGTACTTC. Protein: CASSLTGYLYEQYF. Drawing the rest from reference TRBV5-4 and TRBJ2-7, the complete variable domain is ETGVTQSPTHLIKTRGQQVTLRCSSQSGHNTVSWYQQALGQGPQFIFQYYREEENGRGNFPPRFSGLQFPNYSSELNVNALELDDSALYLCASSLTGYLYEQYFGPGTRLTVT.

This clonotype was picked up many times. This chain uses TRBV24-1 with TRBJ2-7; 8 bases match TRBD1. Per the germline V gene, CDR1 is KGHDR and CDR2 is SFDVKD. The CDR3 runs 16 residues. V dropped 0 bases and J dropped 4; count of bases not matched to a gene: 7. The CDR3 protein is CATSDLRAGGKYEQYF. DNA for the CDR3: TGTGCCACCAGTGATTTGAGGGCAGGGGGCAAGTACGAGCAGTACTTC.

This clonotype was seen a few times. V is TRBV7-9 and J is TRBJ2-3; 9 bases align to TRBD1. After removal of 4 bases from V and 5 bases from J, the junction contained 7 bases not matched to a gene. Germline CDR1 is SEHNR and CDR2 is FQNEAQ (reference sequence). This CDR3 is built from 15 residues. Here the CDR3 reads CASSSGTGFGDTQYF. As DNA, the CDR3 is TGTGCCAGCAGCTCCGGGACAGGGTTTGGAGATACGCAGTATTTT.

This chain connects TRBV6-2 or TRBV6-3 to TRBJ1-1; weak D call: TRBD1 (5 bases). Germline CDR1 MNHEY, CDR2 SVGEGT. Trimming stripped 5 bases from V and 8 bases from J, with 12 bases between. This CDR3 contains 12 residues. CDR3 loop: CASSNYRKEAFF. The CDR3 DNA reads TGTGCCAGCAGTAATTACAGGAAAGAAGCTTTCTTT.